This TCR beta chain was identified in a study of T cells in localized non-small cell lung cancer. Profiled with immunoSEQ multiplex PCR; TCRdb holds only in-frame clones, not every one. The sample gives 70,000 to 100,000 clones, 70% to 90% of which show up once; 8% to 10% is in the top ten. The CDR3 is 15 amino acids. Germline CDR1 and CDR2: SGDLS and YYNGEE. Trimming shortened V by 4 bases and J by 0 bases, and 11 bases separated the two germline ends. The chain links TRBV9 to TRBJ1-5; a weak D match, TRBD1 (5 bases). The sequence was collected from an older female donor with stage I lung adenocarcinoma. This specimen was peripheral blood, taken before any cancer treatment. CDR3 loop: CASSLQGLSNQPQHF. The CDR3 DNA reads as TGTGCCAGCAGCCTCCAGGGTCTTAGCAATCAGCCCCAGCATTTT.